This T cell receptor (beta chain) was captured in a study of T cell repertoires in ileal Crohn's disease. On the study more broadly: Every patient was operated on for stricturing (about 60%) or penetrating (approximately 40%) complications. About half received postoperative treatment, around 10 with thiopurines and some 19 anti-TNF.

Using immunoSEQ multiplex PCR, the repertoire was profiled, and TCRdb retains in-frame clones only, with some absent. The sample consists of 11,000 to 15,000 clones, just under 80% of them appearing once. The J segment lost 4 bases and the V segment lost 7 bases, leaving 4 bases of the junction unmatched. The germline V gene has CDR1 SNHLY and CDR2 FYNNEI. This CDR3 has 13 residues. Study results and caveats: Clonality above 26.8% at surgery always came with endoscopic recurrence. Mucosal expansions were suggested to be mainly CD8 T cells.

In the case of this clone: Its antigen remains unknown.

Material: ileal tissue. V and J are TRBV2 and TRBJ2-7, with 10 nucleotides matching TRBD2. This sequence was found in an adult with Crohn's disease. CDR3 in amino acids: CASNIAGGYEQYF. CDR3 DNA: TGTGCCAGCAATATAGCGGGGGGATACGAGCAGTACTTC.